A selection of T cell receptor beta chains follows, all from one sample in a study of technical replicates of blood from a few donors. Clones were sequenced by immunoSEQ multiplex PCR, and TCRdb holds only the in-frame ones, with some missing. The top ten hold 0.38% of the sample, which has roughly 80,000 clones, approximately 94% seen once. Sequencing was performed on T cells isolated from PBMCs. These receptors originate from a human donor in good health. Both conserved end residues are part of each CDR3. The order of the fields is D gene, V gene, clone size, J gene, CDR3 protein, CDR3 DNA. The D gene is left open where the match is weak. Size is omitted from some rows. Given values are once, few, many or a class for expanded clones.

>TRBD2|TRBV10-3|.|TRBJ2-7
CAINGDYSYEQYF
TGTGCCATCAACGGGGACTACTCCTACGAGCAGTACTTC
>.|TRBV9|.|TRBJ1-5
CASSVDGGTGQPQHF
TGTGCCAGCAGCGTAGATGGGGGCACGGGGCAGCCCCAGCATTTT
>TRBD2|TRBV7-6|.|TRBJ2-7
CASSLLAGAAEQYF
TGTGCCAGCAGCCTCTTAGCGGGAGCGGCTGAGCAGTACTTC
>.|TRBV28|.|TRBJ1-4
CASTGNEKLFF
TGTGCCTCCACGGGTAATGAAAAACTGTTTTTT
>.|TRBV28|.|TRBJ1-5
CASSRSGQYRPQHF
TGTGCCAGCAGCCGCAGCGGACAGTATAGGCCCCAGCATTTT
>TRBD1|TRBV28|.|TRBJ1-5
CASGYRGQLQPQHF
TGTGCCAGCGGTTACAGGGGGCAGCTTCAGCCCCAGCATTTT
>TRBD1|TRBV7-9|.|TRBJ2-7
CASSFGTGNYEQYF
TGTGCCAGCAGCTTCGGGACAGGGAACTACGAGCAGTACTTC
>.|TRBV5-4|.|TRBJ2-7
CASSPQTVSYEQYF
TGTGCCAGCAGCCCCCAAACGGTTTCCTACGAGCAGTACTTC
>.|TRBV30|.|TRBJ2-3
CAWSYGADTQYF
TGTGCCTGGAGTTACGGGGCAGATACGCAGTATTTT
>TRBD1|TRBV7-9|.|TRBJ1-3
CARTGAGNTIYF
TGTGCCAGGACAGGGGCTGGAAACACCATATATTTT
>.|TRBV27|.|TRBJ1-2
CASSFGRQSIGYTF
TGTGCCAGCAGTTTCGGACGACAGTCTATTGGCTACACCTTC
>TRBD1|TRBV6-5|.|TRBJ1-2
CASSFTPGQGSYGYTF
TGTGCCAGCAGTTTCACACCGGGACAGGGGTCCTATGGCTACACCTTC
>.|TRBV12-5|once|TRBJ2-5
CASGLALQETQYF
TGTGCTAGTGGTTTGGCCCTTCAAGAGACCCAGTACTTC
>.|TRBV11-2|.|TRBJ2-2
CASATGPGELFF
TGTGCCAGCGCTACAGGACCCGGGGAGCTGTTTTTT
>.|TRBV5-1|.|TRBJ1-3
CASSLDYRAGNTIYF
TGCGCCAGCAGCTTGGATTACAGGGCTGGAAACACCATATATTTT
>.|TRBV7-8|.|TRBJ1-1
CASSVTGTTEAFF
TGTGCCAGCAGCGTTACAGGGACGACTGAAGCTTTCTTT
>TRBD1|TRBV5-1|.|TRBJ2-5
CASSSGTVQETQYF
TGCGCCAGCAGCTCTGGGACAGTCCAAGAGACCCAGTACTTC
>.|TRBV29-1|.|TRBJ2-2
CSVKGGPGELFF
TGCAGCGTTAAGGGGGGGCCCGGGGAGCTGTTTTTT
>TRBD1|TRBV2|.|TRBJ2-7
CASRDRGEYEQYF
TGTGCCAGCAGGGACAGGGGGGAATACGAGCAGTACTTC
>.|TRBV18|.|TRBJ2-1
CASSPLYNEQFF
TGTGCCAGCTCGCCCCTATACAATGAGCAGTTCTTC
>.|TRBV21-1|.|TRBJ1-1
CASSKPRVGTEAFF
TGTGCCAGCAGCAAACCCAGGGTAGGGACTGAAGCTTTCTTT
>TRBD2|TRBV29-1|.|TRBJ2-1
CSVASGAPYNEQFF
TGCAGCGTTGCGAGCGGGGCCCCTTACAATGAGCAGTTCTTC
>TRBD1|TRBV6-5|.|TRBJ1-1
CASRDRGRTEAFF
TGTGCCAGCAGAGACAGGGGGCGTACTGAAGCTTTCTTT
>.|TRBV28|.|TRBJ2-2
CASSLIAGEVVGGELFF
TGTGCCAGCAGTTTGATTGCAGGGGAAGTCGTAGGCGGGGAGCTGTTTTTT
>.|TRBV5-1|.|TRBJ1-3
CASTGSSGNTIYF
TGCGCCAGCACCGGGAGCTCTGGAAACACCATATATTTT
>.|TRBV19|.|TRBJ1-5
CASSLLGPQHF
TGTGCCAGTAGTCTCCTCGGGCCCCAGCATTTT
>.|TRBV11-2|.|TRBJ2-1
CASSLVKRLSYNEQFF
TGTGCCAGCAGCTTAGTAAAGCGTTTATCCTACAATGAGCAGTTCTTC